This is a list of T cell receptor beta chains from one sample in a study of neoadjuvant anti-PD-1 for oral cavity cancer. Repertoires were generated with immunoSEQ multiplex PCR, while TCRdb's copy carries only in-frame clones and drops some. This table has over 65,000 clones, approximately 81% appearing once. Source: PBMCs, taken after nivolumab (anti-PD-1) treatment. These receptors were obtained from a person between 40 and 79 years old with oral cavity squamous cell carcinoma. Each CDR3 is given with its conserved first and last residue. D genes are given only for firm matches. Clone size is given for some rows only: seen once, a few or many times, or a class if the clone is expanded.

v_gene	d_gene	abundance	j_gene	CDR3aa	CDR3nt
TRBV30	TRBD2	.	TRBJ2-1	CAWSGGLAGGEQFF	TGTGCCTGGAGTGGTGGACTAGCGGGAGGTGAGCAGTTCTTC
TRBV30	.	.	TRBJ2-7	CAWNRGDHEQYF	TGTGCCTGGAATCGAGGGGACCACGAGCAGTACTTC
TRBV30	.	.	TRBJ1-2	CAWREPSYGYTF	TGTGCCTGGAGGGAACCCTCCTATGGCTACACCTTC
TRBV30	.	.	TRBJ2-7	CAWSGTVTYEQYF	TGTGCCTGGAGTGGGACAGTTACCTACGAGCAGTACTTC
TRBV7-9	TRBD1	.	TRBJ2-3	CASSPPTGGPDTQYF	TGTGCCAGCAGCCCACCGACAGGGGGTCCAGATACGCAGTATTTT
TRBV29-1	.	.	TRBJ2-3	CSAQAEPIFTDTQYF	TGCAGCGCCCAAGCGGAGCCCATATTCACAGATACGCAGTATTTT
TRBV6-5	.	.	TRBJ1-2	CASSREDNYGYTF	TGTGCCAGCAGCCGCGAGGACAACTATGGCTACACCTTC
TRBV19	.	.	TRBJ1-5	CASRGGVLSNQPQHF	TGTGCCAGTAGGGGGGGGGTACTTAGCAATCAGCCCCAGCATTTT
TRBV5-1	.	.	TRBJ2-7	CASSSRGGPSYEQYF	TGCGCCAGCAGCTCGAGAGGGGGGCCGTCCTACGAGCAGTACTTC
TRBV10-3	.	.	TRBJ2-1	CAIRIDENNEQFF	TGTGCCATCAGGATTGACGAAAACAATGAGCAGTTCTTC
TRBV5-1	.	.	TRBJ2-7	CASSRASSYEQYF	TGCGCCAGCAGCAGGGCCTCCTCCTACGAGCAGTACTTC
TRBV11-2	.	.	TRBJ2-5	CASRLYQETQYF	TGTGCCAGCAGATTGTACCAAGAGACCCAGTACTTC
TRBV15	TRBD2	.	TRBJ2-1	CATSRGRGLAGEEMFF	TGTGCCACCAGCAGAGGGAGGGGTCTAGCGGGAGAAGAGATGTTCTTC
TRBV11-1	TRBD2	.	TRBJ2-1	CASSTTDSGRASEEQFF	TGTGCCAGCAGCACAACCGATAGCGGGAGGGCCTCCGAGGAGCAGTTCTTC
TRBV6-5	TRBD2	.	TRBJ2-7	CASSYRPSGVYEQYF	TGTGCCAGCAGTTACCGCCCTAGCGGGGTCTACGAGCAGTACTTC
TRBV4-1	TRBD2	once	TRBJ2-7	CASSLGGRTNEQYF	TGCGCCAGCAGCCTGGGGGGGAGAACTAACGAGCAGTACTTC
TRBV19	TRBD2	.	TRBJ2-7	CASSSGASGTYEQYF	TGTGCCAGTAGCTCCGGTGCTAGCGGCACCTACGAGCAGTACTTC
TRBV5-1	.	.	TRBJ2-3	CASSLALQAPLLTADTQYF	TGCGCCAGCAGCTTGGCGTTACAAGCGCCTTTACTTACCGCAGATACGCAGTATTTT
TRBV19	.	.	TRBJ1-1	CASIQPGWNTEAFF	TGTGCCAGTATCCAACCCGGCTGGAACACTGAAGCTTTCTTT
TRBV5-6	TRBD1	.	TRBJ2-7	CASSAGGGRYEQYF	TGTGCCAGCAGTGCAGGGGGCGGTCGCTACGAGCAGTACTTC